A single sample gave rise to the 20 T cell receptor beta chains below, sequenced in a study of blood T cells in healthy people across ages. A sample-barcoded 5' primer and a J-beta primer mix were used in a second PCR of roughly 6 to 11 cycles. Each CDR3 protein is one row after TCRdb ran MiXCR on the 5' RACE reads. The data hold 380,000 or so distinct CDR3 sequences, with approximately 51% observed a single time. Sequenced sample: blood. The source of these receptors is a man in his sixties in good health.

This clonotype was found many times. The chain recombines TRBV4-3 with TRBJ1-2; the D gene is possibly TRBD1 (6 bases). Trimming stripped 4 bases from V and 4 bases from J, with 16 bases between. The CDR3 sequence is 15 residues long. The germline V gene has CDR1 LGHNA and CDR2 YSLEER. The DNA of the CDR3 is TGCGCCAGCAGCCGAGAGCGGAGAGGGGGCTATGGCTACACCTTC. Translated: CASSRERRGGYGYTF.

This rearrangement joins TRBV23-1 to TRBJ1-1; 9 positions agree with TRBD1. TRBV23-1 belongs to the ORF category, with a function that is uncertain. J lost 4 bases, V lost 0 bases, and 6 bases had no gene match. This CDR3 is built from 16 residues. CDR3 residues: CASSQSRTGASTEAFF. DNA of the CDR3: TGCGCCAGCAGTCAATCTAGGACAGGGGCTAGCACTGAAGCTTTCTTT.

CDR3 nucleotide sequence: TGTGCCAGCAGCCGACGGGGATCGAGTGAGCAGTACTTC. Translation gives CASSRRGSSEQYF. The rearrangement uses TRBV6-5 and TRBJ2-5; perhaps TRBD2 as D (5 bases). The CDR3 is 13 residues long. V lost 6 bases and J lost 11, with 19 bases in between. Germline V lookup: CDR1 MNHEY, CDR2 SVGAGI.

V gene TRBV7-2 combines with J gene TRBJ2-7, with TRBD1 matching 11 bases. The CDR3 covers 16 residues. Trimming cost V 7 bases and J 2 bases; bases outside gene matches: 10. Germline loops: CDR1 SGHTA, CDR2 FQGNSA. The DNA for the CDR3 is TGTGCCAGCAACAAGGGGGGGACAGGGGGTCCCTACGAGCAGTACTTC. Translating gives CASNKGGTGGPYEQYF.

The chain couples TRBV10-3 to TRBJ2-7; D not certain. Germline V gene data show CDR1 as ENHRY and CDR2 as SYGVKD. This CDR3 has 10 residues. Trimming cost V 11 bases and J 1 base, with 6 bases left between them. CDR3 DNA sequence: TGTGCCCGCCCATCCTACGAGCAGTACTTC. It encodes CARPSYEQYF.

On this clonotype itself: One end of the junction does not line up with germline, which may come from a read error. The CDR3 nucleotides read TGTGCCAGCAGTTTAAGTAGCATAGATACGCAGTATTTT. Amino acids: CASSLSSIDTQYF. The chain has TRBV27 and TRBJ2-3; D remains unclear. Germline CDR1 reads MNHEY; CDR2 reads SMNVEV (reference sequence). The CDR3 consists of 13 residues.

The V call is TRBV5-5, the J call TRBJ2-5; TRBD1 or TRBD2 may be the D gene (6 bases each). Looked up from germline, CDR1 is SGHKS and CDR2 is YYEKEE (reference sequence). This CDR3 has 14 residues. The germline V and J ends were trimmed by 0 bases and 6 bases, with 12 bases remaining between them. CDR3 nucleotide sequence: TGTGCCAGCAGCTTGGATACGGGGGCAAAGACCCAGTACTTC. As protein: CASSLDTGAKTQYF.

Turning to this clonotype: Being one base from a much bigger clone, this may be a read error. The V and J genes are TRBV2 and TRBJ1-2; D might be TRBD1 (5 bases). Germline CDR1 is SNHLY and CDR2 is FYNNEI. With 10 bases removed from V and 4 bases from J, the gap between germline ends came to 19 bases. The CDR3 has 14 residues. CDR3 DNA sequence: TGTGCCAACACCAAAGCCGGGGCTCCCTATGGCTACACCTTC. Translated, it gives CANTKAGAPYGYTF.

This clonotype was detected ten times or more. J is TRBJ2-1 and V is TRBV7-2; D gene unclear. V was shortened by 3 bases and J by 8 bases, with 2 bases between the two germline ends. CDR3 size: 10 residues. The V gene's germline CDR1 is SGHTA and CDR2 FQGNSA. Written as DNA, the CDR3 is TGTGCCAGCAGCTTTCATGAGCAGTTCTTC. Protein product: CASSFHEQFF.

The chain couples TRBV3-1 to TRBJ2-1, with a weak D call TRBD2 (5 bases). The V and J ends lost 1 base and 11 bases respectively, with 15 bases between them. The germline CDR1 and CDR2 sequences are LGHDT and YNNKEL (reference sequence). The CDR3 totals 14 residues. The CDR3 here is CASSQVEAPPKQFF. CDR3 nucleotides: TGTGCCAGCAGCCAAGTGGAGGCCCCTCCGAAGCAGTTCTTC.

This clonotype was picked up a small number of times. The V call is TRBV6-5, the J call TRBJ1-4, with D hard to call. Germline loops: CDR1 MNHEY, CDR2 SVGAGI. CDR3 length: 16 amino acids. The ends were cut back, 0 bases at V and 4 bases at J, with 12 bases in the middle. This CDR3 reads CASSYSLRHNNEKLFF. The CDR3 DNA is TGTGCCAGCAGTTACTCTCTAAGACATAATAATGAAAAACTGTTTTTT.

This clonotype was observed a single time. CDR3 sequence reads: CASSSALSNQPQHF. As DNA, the CDR3 is TGTGCCAGCAGCTCCGCCCTTAGCAATCAGCCCCAGCATTTT. The V gene is TRBV7-9, the J gene TRBJ1-5, with unresolved D. Trimming stripped 4 bases from V and 0 bases from J, with 7 bases between. Germline CDR1 and CDR2: SEHNR and FQNEAQ (reference sequence). CDR3 length: 14 amino acids.

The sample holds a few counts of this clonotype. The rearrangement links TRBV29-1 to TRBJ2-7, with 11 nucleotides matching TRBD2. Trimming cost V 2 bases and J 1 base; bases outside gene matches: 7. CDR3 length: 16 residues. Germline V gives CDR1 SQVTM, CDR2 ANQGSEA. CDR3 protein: CSVESVGLAGSYEQYF. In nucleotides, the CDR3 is TGCAGCGTTGAATCCGTAGGACTAGCGGGTTCCTACGAGCAGTACTTC.

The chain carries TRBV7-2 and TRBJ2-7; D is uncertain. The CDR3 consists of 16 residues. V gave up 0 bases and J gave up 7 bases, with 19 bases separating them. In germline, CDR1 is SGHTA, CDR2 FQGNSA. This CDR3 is CASSLAGSPQWNEQYF. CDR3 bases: TGTGCCAGCAGCTTAGCGGGGTCTCCGCAATGGAATGAGCAGTACTTC.

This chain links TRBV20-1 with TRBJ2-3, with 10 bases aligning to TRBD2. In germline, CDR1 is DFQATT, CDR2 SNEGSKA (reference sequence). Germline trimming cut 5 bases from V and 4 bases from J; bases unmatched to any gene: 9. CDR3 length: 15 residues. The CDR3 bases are TGCAGTGCTGGGGATATAGCGGGAGGAGCAGATACGCAGTATTTT. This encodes CSAGDIAGGADTQYF.

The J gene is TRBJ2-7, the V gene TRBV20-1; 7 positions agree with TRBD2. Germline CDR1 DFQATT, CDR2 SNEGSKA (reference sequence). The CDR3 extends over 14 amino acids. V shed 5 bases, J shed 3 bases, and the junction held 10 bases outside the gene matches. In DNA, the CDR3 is TGCAGTGCTCACGTGACGGGGAGGGGCTACGAGCAGTACTTC. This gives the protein CSAHVTGRGYEQYF.

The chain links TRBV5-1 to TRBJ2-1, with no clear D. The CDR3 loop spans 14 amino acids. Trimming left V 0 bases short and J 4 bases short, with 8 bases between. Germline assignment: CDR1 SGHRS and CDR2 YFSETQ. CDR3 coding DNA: TGCGCCAGCAGCTTGGGGGCCACTTACAATGAGCAGTTCTTC. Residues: CASSLGATYNEQFF.

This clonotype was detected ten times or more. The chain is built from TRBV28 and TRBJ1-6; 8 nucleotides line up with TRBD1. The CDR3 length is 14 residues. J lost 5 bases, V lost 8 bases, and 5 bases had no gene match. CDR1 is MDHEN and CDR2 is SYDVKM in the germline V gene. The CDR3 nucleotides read TGTGCCAGCTCGACAGGGGACCATAATTCACCCCTCCACTTT. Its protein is CASSTGDHNSPLHF.

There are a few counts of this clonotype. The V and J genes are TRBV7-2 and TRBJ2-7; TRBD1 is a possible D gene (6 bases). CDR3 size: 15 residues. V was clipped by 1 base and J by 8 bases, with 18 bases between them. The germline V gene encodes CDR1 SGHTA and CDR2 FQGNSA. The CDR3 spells CASSLGLTGPSQQYF. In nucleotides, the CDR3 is TGTGCCAGCAGCTTAGGTCTCACAGGGCCCTCCCAGCAGTACTTC.

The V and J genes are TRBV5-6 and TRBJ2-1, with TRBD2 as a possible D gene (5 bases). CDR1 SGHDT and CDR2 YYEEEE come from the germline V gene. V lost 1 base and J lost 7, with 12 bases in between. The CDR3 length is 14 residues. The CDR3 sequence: CASSLRSGLNEQFF. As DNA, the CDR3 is TGTGCCAGCAGCTTGCGGTCGGGATTGAATGAGCAGTTCTTC.